The 10 T cell receptor beta chains given below trace back to one sample, sequenced in a study of cytomegalovirus exposure and HLA in healthy donors. 60 Vbeta and 13 Jbeta primers were used in PCR. Generated by immunoSEQ multiplex PCR, the TCRdb table keeps only in-frame clones and is missing some. The table lists 150,000 to 200,000 clones, 80% to 85% of them singletons. Input material: PBMCs. These receptors were collected from a boy between 2 and 15 years old in good health and CMV-seronegative.

The rearrangement uses TRBV6-1 and TRBJ2-5; the D gene is possibly TRBD2 (5 bases). This CDR3 region has 16 residues. The V gene lost 0 bases and the J gene lost 7 bases, with 18 bases spanning the gap. Germline CDR1 MNHNS, CDR2 SASEGT. The CDR3 DNA reads TGTGCCAGCAGTGAAGCCCCGGGGTTCAGTGGTGGGACCCAGTACTTC. It codes for CASSEAPGFSGGTQYF.

As DNA, the CDR3 is TGTGCCAGCAGCCATGCTTCCCCCGGAGAGTATGGCTACACCTTC. Its translation is CASSHASPGEYGYTF. The genes are TRBV4-2 and TRBJ1-2; no clear D. Germline V gene data show CDR1 as LGHNA and CDR2 as YNFKEQ. Trimming took off 3 bases at V and 5 bases at J, with 16 bases between the two ends. CDR3 size: 15 residues.

The CDR3: CASSFVGTGRVGQYF. CDR3 bases: TGTGCCAGCAGTTTTGTAGGGACAGGGAGAGTAGGGCAGTACTTC. The V call is TRBV27, the J call TRBJ2-7; 9 bases line up with TRBD1. The CDR3 totals 15 residues. V lost 3 bases and J lost 9; bases outside the gene matches: 12. Looked up from germline, CDR1 is MNHEY and CDR2 is SMNVEV (reference sequence).

The genes are TRBV28 and TRBJ1-5, with D possibly matching TRBD1 (5 bases). There are 16 residues in the CDR3. Looked up from germline, CDR1 is MDHEN and CDR2 is SYDVKM. V was clipped by 3 bases and J by 6 bases, with 18 bases between them. As DNA, the CDR3 is TGTGCCAGCAGTTTTTCGATAGGGGTCGGTAGTCAGCCCCAGCATTTT. Translated, it gives CASSFSIGVGSQPQHF.

The rearrangement links TRBV7-2 to TRBJ1-4; D uncertain. Germline V lookup: CDR1 SGHTA, CDR2 FQGNSA. V lost 5 bases, J lost 8 bases, and 18 bases lay in between. The CDR3 is 15 amino acids. DNA of the CDR3: TGTGCCAGCAGCGATATTGGAGGGATGGAGGAAAAACTGTTTTTT. As protein: CASSDIGGMEEKLFF.

This clone was found once. The chain carries TRBV9 and TRBJ2-7; 8 nucleotides match TRBD2. Germline V CDR1 and CDR2: SGDLS, YYNGEE. Trimming cost V 0 bases and J 3 bases; bases outside gene matches: 2. The CDR3 covers 14 residues. CDR3 in amino acids: CASSVESGSYEQYF. The CDR3 region has the DNA TGTGCCAGCAGCGTAGAAAGCGGGAGCTACGAGCAGTACTTC.

This rearrangement joins TRBV27 to TRBJ2-2; TRBD1 agrees at 8 bases. The CDR3 spans 16 residues. Trimming at V came to 3 bases and at J to 6 bases, leaving 9 bases not matched to a gene. Germline loops: CDR1 MNHEY, CDR2 SMNVEV (reference sequence). The DNA for the CDR3 is TGTGCCAGCAGTTTTCGTCGCCAGGGGGCCCCCGGGGAGCTGTTTTTT. It encodes CASSFRRQGAPGELFF.

This rearrangement joins TRBV9 to TRBJ1-5; TRBD1 agrees at 7 bases. CDR3 length: 17 amino acids. Trimming took 3 bases from V and 2 from J; bases not matched to a gene: 11. CDR1 is SGDLS and CDR2 is YYNGEE in the germline V gene. The DNA of the CDR3 is TGTGCCAGCAGCGCCCTTGGACAGGTGAATGGCAATCAGCCCCAGCATTTT. It translates to CASSALGQVNGNQPQHF.

This chain joins TRBV4-3 and TRBJ2-1, with TRBD2 identical over 8 bases. V lost 2 bases and J lost 7; bases outside the gene matches: 16. This CDR3 contains 18 residues. The germline CDR1 and CDR2 sequences are LGHNA and YSLEER. CDR3 sequence: CASSQTDSSGEKGNEQFF. The CDR3 coding sequence is TGCGCCAGCAGCCAAACGGACAGTAGCGGGGAGAAAGGAAATGAGCAGTTCTTC.

This chain joins TRBV7-2 and TRBJ2-7; 11 bases map to TRBD1. The CDR3 sequence is 17 residues long. Germline CDR1 reads SGHTA; CDR2 reads FQGNSA. Unmatched junction bases numbered 13, after V lost 4 bases and J lost 5 bases. CDR3 in DNA: TGTGCCAGCAGCTCCGACCGTGGCGGGACAGGGGGGCACGAGCAGTACTTC. It encodes CASSSDRGGTGGHEQYF.